This T cell receptor beta chain was sequenced during a study of regulatory and conventional T cells in RAG deficiency (dated by TCRdb to the late 2010s). About the study as a whole: High-throughput TCR beta sequencing was used to compare the repertoire diversity and composition of Treg, conventional CD4+ and CD8+ T cells between RAG-deficient patients and healthy controls. Overall study outcomes, separate from this receptor: For some subjects, some analyses of T-cell subsets were not performed. Sorted CD25-high CD127-low cells from Omenn syndrome patients may represent peripherally activated cells rather than bona fide Treg cells. Unique TCR beta sequences from Treg cells were around 90-fold fewer in Omenn syndrome and CID/AS patients than controls, versus 7.5 to 10-fold for other subsets. Shorter CDR3 lengths were found in all patient T-cell subsets, and >85% Treg-Tconv repertoire overlap at nucleotide and amino acid level was observed in Omenn syndrome patients. Markedly lower Shannon entropy and higher Simpson indices were observed in RAG-deficient patients than in control T-cell subpopulations.

Before genomic DNA was extracted, conventional CD4+ T cells were isolated from blood as CD25-low CD127-high cells. For repertoire analyses, the comparison group consisted of fewer than ten healthy control donors. In the case of this clone: Its specific antigen is unknown. Base qualities are missing; no much larger clone stands one base away.

At the junction V is shortened by 5 bases and J by 0 bases, with 10 bases in between. The CDR3 numbers 14 residues from cysteine through phenylalanine. The kept DNA is CDR3 alone, 42 bases in frame from the first base. Sequences SEHNR (CDR1) and FQNEAQ (CDR2) are obtained from the germline V gene (reference sequence). The library was made by the immunoSEQ multiplex PCR assay. Genomic DNA from the sorted T-cell subsets was used to amplify and sequence rearranged TCR beta chain products. The authors' pipeline ran thus. Shannon entropy and Simpson indices were used to quantify the repertoire diversity of productive TCR beta rearrangements. To assess clonal expansion, the frequencies of the 100 most abundant productive TCR beta clonotypes were added up as a share of total reads. The TRB repertoires were scored with a self-reactivity index built on which amino acids appear at CDR3beta positions 6 and 7. Two-way ANOVA was applied to the repertoire analyses, whereas Student t or Mann-Whitney tests were applied to the flow cytometric analyses. TCRdb holds this immuneACCESS table with in-frame rearrangements only. Some clones are missing; in checked studies, unresolved V genes explain under half, and the rest has no known cause. From that table come the V and J calls and clone size; the DNA was used to work out D and trimming. This sample holds some 20,000 clones; around 94% were observed only once. The ten largest make up roughly 0.73% of the sample.

These same records also appear under a second study, on regulatory T cells. As described in the second report: The multiplex PCR relied on 52 forward TRBV primers and 13 reverse TRBJ primers, and amplification bias was corrected through assay-based and computational methods. Repertoires from patients had restricted unique TRB V-J pairs and skewed V and J gene usage, with the strongest effect in regulatory T cells. T-cell receptor beta repertoires of sorted regulatory, conventional CD4+ and CD8+ T cells were compared between CD3G-deficient patients and healthy controls. Peripheral blood mononuclear cells were isolated by Ficoll density separation. Within the immunoSEQ assay, multiplex PCR amplified rearranged TRB loci from genomic DNA. TRB amplicons were sequenced on an Illumina HiSeq platform. Raw sequences were error-filtered and aligned to reference gene sequences by custom algorithms, then analyzed with the immunoSEQ online tools. Frequencies of productive and nonproductive TRB rearrangements were evaluated among both unique and total sequences. For group comparisons, t tests, Mann-Whitney tests or two-way ANOVA were performed in Prism software.

The chain is encoded by TRBV7-9 joined to TRBJ1-2; the D gene is perhaps TRBD1, from 5 matching bases. This TCR was sampled from a human donor in good health. Sequencing was carried out using CD4+ T cells sorted from blood. The CDR3 corresponds to CASSRRQTNYGYTF. In nucleotides, the sequence is TGTGCCAGCAGCCGGCGACAGACTAACTATGGCTACACCTTC.